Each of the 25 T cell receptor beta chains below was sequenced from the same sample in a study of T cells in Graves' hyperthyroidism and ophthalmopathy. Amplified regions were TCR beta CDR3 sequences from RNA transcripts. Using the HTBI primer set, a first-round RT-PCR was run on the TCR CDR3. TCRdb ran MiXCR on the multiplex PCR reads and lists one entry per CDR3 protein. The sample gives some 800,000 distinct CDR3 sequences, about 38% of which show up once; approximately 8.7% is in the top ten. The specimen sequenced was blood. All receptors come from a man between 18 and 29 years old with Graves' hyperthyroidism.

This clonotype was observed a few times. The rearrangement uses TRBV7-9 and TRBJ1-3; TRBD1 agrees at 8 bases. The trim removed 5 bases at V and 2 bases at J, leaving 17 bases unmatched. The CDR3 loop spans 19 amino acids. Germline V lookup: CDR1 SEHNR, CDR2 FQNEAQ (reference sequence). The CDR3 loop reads CASSQPRPGQGLAGNTIYF. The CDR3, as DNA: TGTGCCAGCAGCCAACCCCGGCCCGGACAGGGTCTGGCTGGAAACACCATATATTTT.

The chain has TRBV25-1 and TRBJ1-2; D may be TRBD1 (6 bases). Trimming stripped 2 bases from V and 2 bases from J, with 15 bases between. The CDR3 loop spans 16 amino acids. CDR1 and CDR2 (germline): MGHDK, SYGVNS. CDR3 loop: CASSEDLGQGNYGYTF. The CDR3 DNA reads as TGTGCCAGCAGTGAAGATCTTGGGCAGGGGAACTATGGCTACACCTTC.

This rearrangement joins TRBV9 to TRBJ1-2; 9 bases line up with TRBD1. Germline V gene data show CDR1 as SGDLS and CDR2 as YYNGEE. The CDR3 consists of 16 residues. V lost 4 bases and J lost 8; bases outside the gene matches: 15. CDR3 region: CASSTGTGGADEGYTF. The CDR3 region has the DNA TGTGCCAGCAGCACCGGTACAGGGGGCGCGGATGAAGGCTACACCTTC.

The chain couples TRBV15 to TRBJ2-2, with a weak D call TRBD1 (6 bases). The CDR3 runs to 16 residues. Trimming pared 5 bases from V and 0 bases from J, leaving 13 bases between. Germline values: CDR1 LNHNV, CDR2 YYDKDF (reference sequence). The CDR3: CATSWLRTANTGELFF. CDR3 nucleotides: TGTGCCACCAGCTGGCTGCGGACAGCGAACACCGGGGAGCTGTTTTTT.

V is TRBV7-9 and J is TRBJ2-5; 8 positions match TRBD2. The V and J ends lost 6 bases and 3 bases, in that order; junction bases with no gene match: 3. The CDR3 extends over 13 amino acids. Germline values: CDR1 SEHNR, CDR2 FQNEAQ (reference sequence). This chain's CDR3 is CASRSGGEETQYF. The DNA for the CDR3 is TGTGCCAGCAGATCGGGGGGGGAAGAGACCCAGTACTTC.

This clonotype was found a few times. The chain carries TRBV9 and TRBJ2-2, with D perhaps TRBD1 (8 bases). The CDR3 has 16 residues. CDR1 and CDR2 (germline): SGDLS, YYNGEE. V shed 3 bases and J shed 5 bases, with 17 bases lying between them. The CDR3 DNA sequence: TGTGCCAGCAGCGCCGAAACAGGGGGAGGGACCGGGGAGCTGTTTTTT. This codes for CASSAETGGGTGELFF.

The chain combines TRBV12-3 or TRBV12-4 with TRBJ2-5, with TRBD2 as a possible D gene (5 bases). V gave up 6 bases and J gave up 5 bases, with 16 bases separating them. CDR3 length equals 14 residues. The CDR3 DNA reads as TGTGCCAGCAGATCCGATGAGTGGGAGGAGACCCAGTACTTC. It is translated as CASRSDEWEETQYF.

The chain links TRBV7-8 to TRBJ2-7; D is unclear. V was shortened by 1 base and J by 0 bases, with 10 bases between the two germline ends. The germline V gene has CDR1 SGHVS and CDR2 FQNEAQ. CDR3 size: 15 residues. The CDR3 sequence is CASSLVGSSSYEQYF. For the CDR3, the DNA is TGTGCCAGCAGCTTAGTCGGGTCTAGCTCCTACGAGCAGTACTTC.

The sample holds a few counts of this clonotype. The CDR3 bases are TGTGCCAGCACCTTCGGGGGAACTGAAGCTTTCTTT. Its translation: CASTFGGTEAFF. The V call is TRBV11-3, the J call TRBJ1-1, with D perhaps TRBD1 (5 bases). This CDR3 comprises 12 residues. Trimming left V 7 bases short and J 5 bases short, with 11 bases between. Germline-derived CDR1 and CDR2 are SGHNT and YENEEA.

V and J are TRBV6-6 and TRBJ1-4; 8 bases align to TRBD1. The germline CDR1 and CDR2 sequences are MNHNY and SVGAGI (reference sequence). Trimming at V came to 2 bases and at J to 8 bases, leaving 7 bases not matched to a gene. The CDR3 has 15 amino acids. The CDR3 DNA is TGTGCCAGCAGTTACGTGGACAGGGTTGACGAAAAACTGTTTTTT. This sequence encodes CASSYVDRVDEKLFF.

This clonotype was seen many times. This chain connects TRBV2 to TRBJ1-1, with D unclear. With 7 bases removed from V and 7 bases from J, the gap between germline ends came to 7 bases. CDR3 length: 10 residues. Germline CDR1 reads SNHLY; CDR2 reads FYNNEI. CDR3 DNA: TGTGCCAGCATCACGGTTGAAGCTTTCTTT. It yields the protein CASITVEAFF.

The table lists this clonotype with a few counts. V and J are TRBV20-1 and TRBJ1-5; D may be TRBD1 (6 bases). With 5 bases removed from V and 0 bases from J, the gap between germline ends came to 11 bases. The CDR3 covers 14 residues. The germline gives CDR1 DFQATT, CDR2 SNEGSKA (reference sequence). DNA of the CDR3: TGCAGTGCTGAGGACAGTGGTAGCAATCAGCCCCAGCATTTT. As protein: CSAEDSGSNQPQHF.

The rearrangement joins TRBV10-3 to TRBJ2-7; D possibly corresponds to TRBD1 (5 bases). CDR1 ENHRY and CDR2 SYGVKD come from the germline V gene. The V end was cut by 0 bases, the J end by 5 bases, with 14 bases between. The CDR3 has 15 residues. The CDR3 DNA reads TGTGCCATCAGTGAGTCGCGGCAGGGTCGACACGAGCAGTACTTC. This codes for CAISESRQGRHEQYF.

Written as DNA, the CDR3 is TGTGCCAGCAGCCTTCAGCGGGGGGGTAAGAAACAAGAGACCCAGTACTTC. Its translation: CASSLQRGGKKQETQYF. The chain couples TRBV7-9 to TRBJ2-5; 10 bases line up with TRBD2. CDR1 is SEHNR and CDR2 is FQNEAQ in the germline V gene (reference sequence). CDR3 size: 17 residues. Unmatched junction bases numbered 11, after V lost 5 bases and J lost 2 bases.

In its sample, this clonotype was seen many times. The CDR3 DNA reads as TGTGCCAGTAGTATGGAGGTTGGCAGGTCCCCCTATGGCTACACCTTC. Its translation: CASSMEVGRSPYGYTF. The V call is TRBV19, the J call TRBJ1-2; D not certain. Germline lookup yields CDR1 LNHDA and CDR2 SQIVND (reference sequence). Trimming left V 3 bases short and J 4 bases short, with 18 bases between. The length of the CDR3 is 16 residues.

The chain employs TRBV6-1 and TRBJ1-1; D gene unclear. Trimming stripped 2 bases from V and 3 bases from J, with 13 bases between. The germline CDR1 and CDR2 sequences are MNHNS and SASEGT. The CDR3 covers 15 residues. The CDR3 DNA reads TGTGCCAGCAGTGAACAGCCTAGTGGGGACACTGAAGCTTTCTTT. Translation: CASSEQPSGDTEAFF.

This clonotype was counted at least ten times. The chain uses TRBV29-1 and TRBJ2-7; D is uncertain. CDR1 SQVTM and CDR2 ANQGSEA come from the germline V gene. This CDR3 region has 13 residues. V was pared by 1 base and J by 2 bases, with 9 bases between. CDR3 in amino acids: CSVEGRSTYEQYF. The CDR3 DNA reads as TGCAGCGTTGAAGGACGCAGTACCTACGAGCAGTACTTC.

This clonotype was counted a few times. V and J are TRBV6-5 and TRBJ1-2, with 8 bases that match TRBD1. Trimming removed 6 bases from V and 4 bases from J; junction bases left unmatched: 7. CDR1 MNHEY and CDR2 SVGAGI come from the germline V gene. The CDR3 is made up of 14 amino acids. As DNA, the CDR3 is TGTGCCAGCAGACAGACAGGGGCCAGCTATGGCTACACCTTC. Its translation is CASRQTGASYGYTF.

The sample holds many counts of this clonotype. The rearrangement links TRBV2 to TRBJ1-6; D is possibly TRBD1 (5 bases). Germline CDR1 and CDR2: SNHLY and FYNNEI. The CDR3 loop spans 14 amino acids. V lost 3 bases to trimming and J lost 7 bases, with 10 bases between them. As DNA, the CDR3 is TGTGCCAGCAGTGAGACAGCGCTAAATTCACCCCTCCACTTT. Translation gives CASSETALNSPLHF.

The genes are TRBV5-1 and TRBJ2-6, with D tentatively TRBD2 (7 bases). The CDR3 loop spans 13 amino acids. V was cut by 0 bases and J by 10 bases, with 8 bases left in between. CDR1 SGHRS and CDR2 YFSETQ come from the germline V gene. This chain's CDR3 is CASSLEGGNVLTF. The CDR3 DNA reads TGCGCCAGCAGCTTGGAGGGGGGGAACGTCCTGACTTTC.

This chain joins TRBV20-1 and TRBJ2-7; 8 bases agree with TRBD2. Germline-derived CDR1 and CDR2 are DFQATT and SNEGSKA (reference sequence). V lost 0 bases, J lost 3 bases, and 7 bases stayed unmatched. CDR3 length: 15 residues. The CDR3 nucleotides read TGCAGTGCTAGAGAATTACGACTAGCGATCTACGAGCAGTACTTC. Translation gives CSARELRLAIYEQYF.

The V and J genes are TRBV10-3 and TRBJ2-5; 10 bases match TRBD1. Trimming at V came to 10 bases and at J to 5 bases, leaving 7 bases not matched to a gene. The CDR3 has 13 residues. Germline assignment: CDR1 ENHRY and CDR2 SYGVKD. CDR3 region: CANAGTGEETQYF. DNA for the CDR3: TGTGCCAACGCCGGGACAGGGGAGGAGACCCAGTACTTC.

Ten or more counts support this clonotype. The CDR3 nucleotides are TGTGCCAGCAGCTTAAGGGACTCCTACGAGCAGTACTTC. Translation: CASSLRDSYEQYF. The chain couples TRBV7-9 to TRBJ2-7; D call uncertain. Looked up from germline, CDR1 is SEHNR and CDR2 is FQNEAQ (reference sequence). The CDR3 consists of 13 residues. Trimming stripped 2 bases from V and 0 bases from J, with 5 bases between. The whole variable domain, remainder taken from reference TRBV7-9 and TRBJ2-7, is DTGVSQNPRHKITKRGQNVTFRCDPISEHNRLYWYRQTLGQGPEFLTYFQNEAQLEKSRLLSDRFSAERPKGSFSTLEIQRTEQGDSAMYLCASSLRDSYEQYFGPGTRLTVT.

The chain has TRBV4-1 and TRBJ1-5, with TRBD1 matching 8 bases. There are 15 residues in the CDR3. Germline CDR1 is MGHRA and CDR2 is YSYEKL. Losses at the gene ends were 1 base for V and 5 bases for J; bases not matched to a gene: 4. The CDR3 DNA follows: TGCGCCAGCAGCCAAGTGACAGGGGATGATCAGCCCCAGCATTTT. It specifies CASSQVTGDDQPQHF.

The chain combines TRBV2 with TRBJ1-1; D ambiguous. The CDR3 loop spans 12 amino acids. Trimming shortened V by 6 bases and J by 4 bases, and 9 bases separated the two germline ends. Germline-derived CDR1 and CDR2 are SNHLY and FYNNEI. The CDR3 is CASRTGLTEAFF. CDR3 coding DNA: TGTGCCAGCAGGACGGGTCTCACTGAAGCTTTCTTT.